This record covers a single T cell receptor (beta chain). The antigen this receptor binds is unknown. No much larger clone exists at a distance of one base, and base qualities are not known. Libraries were made using the immunoSEQ multiplex PCR assay. DNA from the cultured, isolated CD4+ T cells was subjected to TCR beta CDR3 sequencing. In the paper's pipeline: The analysis removed non-productive TCR sequences, trimmed reads to the CDR3 region, and retained only CDR3s that were 7 or more amino acids long. The MANAFEST web app was used to pick out antigen-specific clonotypes by comparing their expansion in peptide wells with that in reference cultures. Positive clones required FDR<0.05 expansion versus reference and all other wells, odds ratio above 5, and frequency above 0.1% in two replicate wells. Clonotypes significantly expanded in SARS-CoV-2 spike wells and in at least one common cold coronavirus spike condition were defined as cross-reactive. Levenshtein distance calculated with the stringdist R package was used to assess CDR3 similarity, and unrooted trees were constructed with ape in R 3.6.1. In TCRdb, the immuneACCESS table is reduced to in-frame sequences with V and J assigned. These tables do not hold every clone; where another copy was compared, an unresolved V gene accounts for under half, and the others remain unexplained. D and trimming come from the DNA, and the V and J calls and clone size come from that table. Counted in this sample were 20,000 to 30,000 clones; 70% to 80% of them appeared once. The biggest ten clones account for around an eighth of the sample.

The data belong to a study of vaccination effects on CD4 cells after COVID-19 (dated by TCRdb to between 2021 and 2022). About the full investigation: Each participant received two doses of an mRNA SARS-CoV-2 vaccine, either BNT162b2 or mRNA-1273. The study compared SARS-CoV-2 spike-specific CD4+ TCR repertoires before and after mRNA vaccination in COVID-19 convalescent patients and infection-naive vaccine recipients. The full study included 10 to 11 COVID-19 convalescent patients and several SARS-CoV-2-naive healthy vaccine recipients. In the study, cultures from other donors were sequenced using the Oncomine TCR Beta short-read assay on an Illumina iSeq 100. What the authors observed across the whole study: At late post-vaccination timepoints, both infection-induced and vaccine-induced clones showed marked clonal contraction, consistent with waning T cell responses. Among healthy vaccine recipients, nearly all vaccine-induced clones were SARS-CoV-2 mono-reactive, and just 1 of 255 was cross-reactive with common cold coronaviruses. Limitations of the study were the small number of convalescent patients and the absence of early post-infection timepoints.

The junction shows trimming of 6 bases on V and 2 bases on J, plus 11 bases between the germline ends. The CDR3 goes from the cysteine to the phenylalanine over 13 residues. This entry keeps only the CDR3 DNA: 39 bases, framed from base 1. In the ViraFEST assay, PBMC were stimulated with viral peptide pools, and antigen-specific CD4+ T cell clonotypes were then identified by expansion using TCR sequencing. After roughly 11 days of culture, CD4+ T cells were isolated with the EasySep CD4+ T cell isolation kit. None of the healthy vaccine recipients had a prior SARS-CoV-2 infection, which was confirmed by nucleocapsid antibody tests that came back negative both before and after vaccination. A few million PBMC per well were cultured with approximately 10 ug/ml peptides in IMDM containing around 5% human AB serum, about 10 IU/ml IL-2 and gentamicin. On days 3 and 7, half of the culture medium was replaced with fresh IL-2-containing medium. Unless noted otherwise, every peptide stimulation condition was grown in triplicate wells. Using Ficoll-Paque Plus gradient centrifugation, PBMC were separated from whole blood and then either used fresh or cryopreserved at -140C. The overlapping peptide pools covered the spike proteins of SARS-CoV-2 as well as those of the common cold coronaviruses HCoV-NL63, HCoV-OC43 and HCoV-229E. Genomic DNA was extracted from cultured CD4+ T cells with the QIAamp micro DNA kit.

Source: CD4+ T cells from PBMCs cultured with HCoV-OC43 spike peptides, taken before COVID-19 vaccination. The cell subset or site label corresponds to: HCoV-OC43 spike overlapping peptide pool stimulation. This clonotype was obtained from a human donor who received a COVID-19 vaccine. The chain is encoded by TRBV12-3 or TRBV12-4 joined to TRBJ2-7; the D region is possibly TRBD1 or TRBD2, each matching across 5 bases. The CDR3 sequence is CASSPRDAYEQYF. The nucleotide sequence is TGTGCCAGCAGCCCCCGGGACGCCTACGAGCAGTACTTC.